This T cell receptor beta chain was sequenced in a study of radiotherapy plus CTLA-4 blockade in lung cancer. Note on this clone: Its antigen is not known. Germline and junction disagree at one end, which may indicate a read error.

The data were produced by immunoSEQ multiplex PCR, yet TCRdb's version contains in-frame clones alone and is incomplete. The sample contains 30,000 to 40,000 clones, 75% to 90% of which appear only once. Germline loops: CDR1 MNHNS, CDR2 SASEGT. CDR3 length: 12 residues. Findings of the study overall: TCR clones originating in tumors grew in number in blood after radiotherapy plus ipilimumab.

V and J are TRBV6-1 and TRBJ2-7; D is unresolved. The material was peripheral blood, obtained from a patient treated with radiotherapy plus ipilimumab. The receptor was isolated from a human donor with non-small cell lung cancer who had stable disease on radiotherapy plus ipilimumab. CDR3 coding DNA: TGTGCCAGCAGTGGCCAAAGCACCCTTTTAGACTTC. It specifies CASSGQSTLLDF.